This is a list of T cell receptor beta chains from one sample in a study of T cell responses to AZD1222 COVID-19 vaccine. The table came from immunoSEQ multiplex PCR; TCRdb's copy has only in-frame clones and leaves some out. The data contain 150,000 to 200,000 clones, roughly 92% of them singletons. The material was peripheral blood, obtained on day 0 of AZD1222 vaccination. These receptors came from an adult in good health. Both conserved end residues are part of each CDR3. The order of the fields is J gene, D gene, V gene, clone size, CDR3 protein, CDR3 DNA. D genes are given only for firm matches. The size of a clone is reported for some rows only, either as once, few or many, or as a class for expanded clones.

j_call: TRBJ1-6
d_call: TRBD1
v_call: TRBV6-5
clone_size: .
cdr3_aa: CASSYGQGGSPLHF
cdr3_nt: TGTGCCAGCAGTTACGGACAGGGAGGATCACCCCTCCACTTT

j_call: TRBJ2-7
d_call: TRBD2
v_call: TRBV4-1
clone_size: .
cdr3_aa: CASSPRTSSGYEQYF
cdr3_nt: TGCGCCAGCAGCCCTCGGACTAGCAGCGGGTACGAGCAGTACTTC

j_call: TRBJ1-1
d_call: TRBD1
v_call: TRBV4-1
clone_size: .
cdr3_aa: CASSQAGTGSSAFF
cdr3_nt: TGCGCCAGCAGCCAAGCTGGGACAGGGTCGTCAGCTTTCTTT

j_call: TRBJ2-6
d_call: .
v_call: TRBV18
clone_size: .
cdr3_aa: CASSPRGGNSGANVLTF
cdr3_nt: TGTGCCAGCTCACCTCGGGGAGGCAACTCTGGGGCCAACGTCCTGACTTTC

j_call: TRBJ2-2
d_call: TRBD1
v_call: TRBV3-1/TRBV3-2
clone_size: .
cdr3_aa: CASSRERTGGAVGELFF
cdr3_nt: TGTGCCAGCAGCCGTGAAAGGACAGGGGGCGCGGTCGGGGAGCTGTTTTTT

j_call: TRBJ2-1
d_call: TRBD1
v_call: TRBV28
clone_size: .
cdr3_aa: CASRPTGGRDNEQFF
cdr3_nt: TGTGCCAGCAGACCTACAGGGGGCCGCGACAATGAGCAGTTCTTC

j_call: TRBJ2-3
d_call: .
v_call: TRBV10-3
clone_size: .
cdr3_aa: CAISVTDTQYF
cdr3_nt: TGTGCCATCAGTGTCACAGATACGCAGTATTTT

j_call: TRBJ2-4
d_call: TRBD1
v_call: TRBV27
clone_size: .
cdr3_aa: CASSLFGTGENIQYF
cdr3_nt: TGTGCCAGCAGTTTATTCGGGACAGGGGAAAACATTCAGTACTTC

j_call: TRBJ2-2
d_call: .
v_call: TRBV28
clone_size: .
cdr3_aa: CASSLSRGDTGELFF
cdr3_nt: TGTGCCAGCAGTTTATCCAGGGGCGACACCGGGGAGCTGTTTTTT

j_call: TRBJ1-2
d_call: TRBD1
v_call: TRBV10-3
clone_size: once
cdr3_aa: CAIRAGQGANYGYTF
cdr3_nt: TGTGCCATCAGGGCAGGACAGGGGGCGAACTATGGCTACACCTTC

j_call: TRBJ2-6
d_call: TRBD2
v_call: TRBV11-2
clone_size: .
cdr3_aa: CASSLDKSVAGAGANVLTF
cdr3_nt: TGTGCCAGCAGCTTAGATAAGTCGGTAGCGGGAGCTGGGGCCAACGTCCTGACTTTC

j_call: TRBJ1-4
d_call: .
v_call: TRBV28
clone_size: .
cdr3_aa: CASGGNRDKLFF
cdr3_nt: TGTGCCAGCGGAGGGAACCGGGACAAACTGTTTTTT

j_call: TRBJ1-6
d_call: .
v_call: TRBV5-8
clone_size: .
cdr3_aa: CASTMGRGSSPLHF
cdr3_nt: TGTGCCAGCACCATGGGGAGGGGGAGTTCACCCCTCCACTTT

j_call: TRBJ2-7
d_call: TRBD1
v_call: TRBV5-4
clone_size: .
cdr3_aa: CASSPGTGTGEQYF
cdr3_nt: TGTGCCAGCAGCCCCGGGACAGGGACGGGCGAGCAGTACTTC

j_call: TRBJ1-2
d_call: .
v_call: TRBV28
clone_size: .
cdr3_aa: CASTWAYGYTF
cdr3_nt: TGTGCCAGCACGTGGGCCTATGGCTACACCTTC

j_call: TRBJ2-3
d_call: .
v_call: TRBV14
clone_size: .
cdr3_aa: CASSQVTARTDTQYF
cdr3_nt: TGTGCCAGCAGCCAAGTAACAGCGCGCACAGATACGCAGTATTTT

j_call: TRBJ1-4
d_call: .
v_call: TRBV19
clone_size: .
cdr3_aa: CASSRLSESQKLFF
cdr3_nt: TGTGCCAGTAGTAGATTGAGCGAAAGTCAAAAACTGTTTTTT